Presented here are 4 T cell receptor beta chains from one specimen sequenced in a study of CD8 T cells in ankylosing spondylitis. TCRdb fed the 5' RACE reads into MiXCR, producing one record per CDR3 protein. The table lists just over 300,000 distinct CDR3 sequences, less than 25% of them singletons. The sequencing input was blood, either unsorted or a sorted T cell fraction (not recorded which). These TCRs come from a female donor with ankylosing spondylitis or in good health (not recorded which).

The chain joins TRBV20-1 to TRBJ2-1, with D perhaps being TRBD1 or TRBD2 (6 bases each). The length of the CDR3 is 15 residues. Germline V gene sequence: CDR1 DFQATT, CDR2 SNEGSKA (reference sequence). V was clipped by 1 base and J by 5 bases, with 15 bases between them. The CDR3: CSARVPLGGHNEQFF. DNA for the CDR3: TGCAGTGCTAGAGTCCCCCTAGGGGGGCACAATGAGCAGTTCTTC.

There are many counts of this clonotype. V and J are TRBV20-1 and TRBJ2-7; D not resolved. With 0 bases removed from V and 2 bases from J, the gap between germline ends came to 8 bases. CDR3 length: 13 residues. CDR1 is DFQATT, CDR2 SNEGSKA, per germline (reference sequence). CDR3 region: CSARDAGTYEQYF. Written as DNA, the CDR3 is TGCAGTGCTAGAGACGCAGGTACCTACGAGCAGTACTTC.

This clonotype has a handful of counts. The chain links TRBV6-1 to TRBJ2-6; no clear D. The germline V gene encodes CDR1 MNHNS and CDR2 SASEGT. V shed 5 bases and J shed 1 base, with 9 bases lying between them. This CDR3 contains 15 residues. CDR3 sequence: CASSPRRSGANVLTF. The CDR3, as DNA: TGTGCCAGCAGTCCTCGGAGATCTGGGGCCAACGTCCTGACTTTC.

The J gene is TRBJ2-2, the V gene TRBV27; TRBD1 is a possible D gene (7 bases). Germline-derived CDR1 and CDR2 are MNHEY and SMNVEV (reference sequence). This CDR3 spans 16 amino acids. V dropped 2 bases and J dropped 1 base, with 11 bases sitting between them. CDR3 in amino acids: CASSLNRGGNTGELFF. In DNA, the CDR3 is TGTGCCAGCAGTTTAAACAGGGGAGGGAACACCGGGGAGCTGTTTTTT.